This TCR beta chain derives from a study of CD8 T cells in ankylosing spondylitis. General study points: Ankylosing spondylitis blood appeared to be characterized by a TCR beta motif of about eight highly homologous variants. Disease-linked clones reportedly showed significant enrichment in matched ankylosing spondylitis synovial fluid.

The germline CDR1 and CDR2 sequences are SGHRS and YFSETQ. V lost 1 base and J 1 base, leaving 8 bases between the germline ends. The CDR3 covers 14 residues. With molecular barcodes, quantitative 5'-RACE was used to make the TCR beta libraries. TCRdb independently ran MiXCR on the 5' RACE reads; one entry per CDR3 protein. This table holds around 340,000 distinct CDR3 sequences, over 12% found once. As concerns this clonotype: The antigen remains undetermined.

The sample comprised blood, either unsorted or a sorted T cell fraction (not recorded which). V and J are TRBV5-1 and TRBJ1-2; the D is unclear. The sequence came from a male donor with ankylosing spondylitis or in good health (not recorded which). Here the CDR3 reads CASSLTADNYGYTF. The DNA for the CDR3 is TGCGCCAGCAGCTTGACAGCAGATAACTATGGCTACACCTTC.